A single sample is the source of the 31 T cell receptor beta chains below, sequenced in a study of blood T cell repertoires in COVID-19. Assay used: immunoSEQ multiplex PCR; TCRdb lists only in-frame clones, some missing. The sample lists 150,000 to 200,000 clones, roughly 73% occurring once. The sequenced material came from peripheral blood. The receptors come from a man between 65 and 80 years old with acute or convalescent COVID-19.

This clone occurred a few times. The V gene is TRBV5-6, the J gene TRBJ1-2; the D gene is possibly TRBD1 (5 bases). Trimming cost V 0 bases and J 3 bases, with 9 bases left between them. The CDR3 contains 14 residues. From germline, CDR1 is SGHDT and CDR2 YYEEEE. In DNA, the CDR3 is TGTGCCAGCAGCTTGGGCAGGGCCGACTATGGCTACACCTTC. It specifies CASSLGRADYGYTF.

The chain recombines TRBV6-1 with TRBJ1-1, with TRBD1 as a possible D gene (5 bases). The CDR3 has 15 amino acids. Trimming stripped 3 bases from V and 8 bases from J, with 19 bases between. CDR1 is MNHNS, CDR2 SASEGT, per germline. The CDR3 DNA follows: TGTGCCAGCAGTGATGTAAGGACACCCACCTGGGAAGCTTTCTTT. It translates to CASSDVRTPTWEAFF.

The chain links TRBV5-1 to TRBJ2-2, with D tentatively TRBD2 (6 bases). The CDR3 length is 13 residues. CDR1 and CDR2 (germline): SGHRS, YFSETQ. Deletions cut 4 bases from V and 2 bases from J, with 6 bases between. This CDR3 is CASSGTNTGELFF. For the CDR3, the DNA is TGCGCCAGCAGCGGGACTAACACCGGGGAGCTGTTTTTT.

This clone was observed a handful of times. The CDR3 reads CASSRRWGLNTEAFF. In DNA form, the CDR3 reads TGTGCCAGCAGCCGCCGGTGGGGGCTGAACACTGAAGCTTTCTTT. V usage is TRBV13 and J usage is TRBJ1-1, with D perhaps matching TRBD1 (6 bases). The germline V and J ends were trimmed by 5 bases and 0 bases, with 13 bases remaining between them. The germline V gene encodes CDR1 PRHDT and CDR2 FYEKMQ (reference sequence). The CDR3 runs 15 residues.

This clone was recorded a few times. The rearrangement joins TRBV24-1 to TRBJ2-5; TRBD1 agrees at 8 bases. V shed 6 bases, J shed 4 bases, and the junction held 6 bases outside the gene matches. Looked up from germline, CDR1 is KGHDR and CDR2 is SFDVKD. The CDR3 loop spans 14 amino acids. CDR3 in amino acids: CATSSGGASETQYF. CDR3 DNA: TGTGCCACCAGTTCAGGGGGCGCATCAGAGACCCAGTACTTC.

This clone was counted a few times. This sequence joins TRBV5-1 and TRBJ1-1; D may be TRBD1 (5 bases). Germline V CDR1 and CDR2: SGHRS, YFSETQ. This CDR3 comprises 14 residues. Trimming removed 0 bases from V and 6 bases from J, with 12 bases in between. As DNA, the CDR3 is TGCGCCAGCAGCTTGGAGGGGCCACGGGCTGAAGCTTTCTTT. It codes for CASSLEGPRAEAFF.

The chain combines TRBV27 with TRBJ2-7, with 10 nucleotides matching TRBD2. Losses at the gene ends were 0 bases for V and 3 bases for J; bases not matched to a gene: 5. From germline, CDR1 is MNHEY and CDR2 SMNVEV (reference sequence). The length of the CDR3 is 16 residues. CDR3 in amino acids: CASSLSRLAGDYEQYF. CDR3 DNA: TGTGCCAGCAGTTTATCCCGGCTAGCGGGAGACTACGAGCAGTACTTC.

The chain recombines TRBV25-1 with TRBJ1-3, with TRBD1 as a possible D gene (6 bases). This CDR3 region has 12 residues. The V end lost 4 bases, the J end lost 14 bases, and 15 bases lay between the germline ends. Germline V CDR1 and CDR2: MGHDK, SYGVNS. The CDR3 DNA follows: TGTGCCAGCAGTGCCCAAAGGGACATCCTATATTTT. Encoded protein: CASSAQRDILYF.

The chain employs TRBV7-8 and TRBJ2-7, with a tentative D call TRBD1 (6 bases). Germline assignment: CDR1 SGHVS and CDR2 FQNEAQ. The V end lost 10 bases, the J end lost 2 bases, and 18 bases lay between the germline ends. The CDR3 consists of 14 residues. CDR3 in DNA: TGTGCCATCCAAGACAGGCGCTCTCCCTACGAGCAGTACTTC. Encoded protein: CAIQDRRSPYEQYF.

The chain combines TRBV20-1 with TRBJ2-1; maybe TRBD2 (6 bases). The CDR3 is made up of 11 amino acids. Germline assignment: CDR1 DFQATT and CDR2 SNEGSKA (reference sequence). Trimming left V 6 bases short and J 12 bases short, with 15 bases between. CDR3 protein: CSAAGPAGQFF. The DNA of the CDR3 is TGCAGTGCCGCGGGACCAGCCGGGCAGTTCTTC.

This chain links TRBV3-1 (or the pseudogene TRBV3-2) with TRBJ2-7, with 8 bases lining up with TRBD1. The CDR3 is 13 amino acids. Germline CDR1 and CDR2: LGHDT and YNNKEL (reference sequence). The junction had 6 bases not matched to a gene; V was cut back by 4 bases and J by 7 bases. The CDR3 spells CASSRTGGSEQYF. The CDR3 nucleotides are TGTGCCAGCAGCCGTACAGGGGGATCTGAGCAGTACTTC.

The rearrangement uses TRBV9 and TRBJ2-5; 8 bases agree with TRBD2. The CDR3 is made up of 14 amino acids. V was pared by 0 bases and J by 3 bases, with 1 base of the junction left unmatched. CDR1 is SGDLS, CDR2 YYNGEE, per germline. The CDR3 reads CASSVDGREETQYF. CDR3 nucleotides: TGTGCCAGCAGCGTAGACGGGAGGGAAGAGACCCAGTACTTC. The whole variable domain, remainder taken from reference TRBV9 and TRBJ2-5, is DSGVTQTPKHLITATGQRVTLRCSPRSGDLSVYWYQQSLDQGLQFLIQYYNGEERAKGNILERFSAQQFPDLHSELNLSSLELGDSALYFCASSVDGREETQYFGPGTRLLVL.

V gene TRBV12-3 or TRBV12-4 combines with J gene TRBJ1-4; D ambiguous. V was cut by 3 bases and J by 5 bases, with 7 bases left in between. The CDR3 runs to 13 residues. The CDR3 DNA follows: TGTGCCAGCAGTTTCCGTGAGAATGAAAAACTGTTTTTT. This codes for CASSFRENEKLFF.

The chain recombines TRBV9 with TRBJ2-7; 10 bases map to TRBD2. CDR3 length: 18 amino acids. V gave up 0 bases and J gave up 0 bases; unmatched junction bases: 9. CDR1 is SGDLS, CDR2 YYNGEE, per germline. CDR3 residues: CASSVGPSGGPISYEQYF. Written as DNA, the CDR3 is TGTGCCAGCAGCGTAGGTCCTAGCGGGGGACCGATCTCCTACGAGCAGTACTTC.

The chain recombines TRBV19 with TRBJ2-7, with TRBD1 as a possible D gene (6 bases). The V gene lost 6 bases and the J gene lost 2 bases, with 17 bases spanning the gap. Germline-derived CDR1 and CDR2 are LNHDA and SQIVND (reference sequence). The CDR3 has 15 amino acids. The CDR3, as DNA: TGTGCCAGTAGACCCGGACAGACCGTTCCCTACGAGCAGTACTTC. This encodes CASRPGQTVPYEQYF. Based on the CDR3 plus reference TRBV19 and TRBJ2-7, the full variable domain is DGGITQSPKYLFRKEGQNVTLSCEQNLNHDAMYWYRQDPGQGLRLIYYSQIVNDFQKGDIAEGYSVSREKKESFPLTVTSAQKNPTAFYLCASRPGQTVPYEQYFGPGTRLTVT.

In its sample, this clone was seen a few times. The rearrangement uses TRBV6-2 or TRBV6-3 and TRBJ1-1; 7 positions match TRBD1. Per germline, CDR1 MNHEY and CDR2 SVGEGT. The ends lost 4 bases at V and 1 base at J; junction bases unmatched: 9. The CDR3 has 16 amino acids. CDR3 sequence: CASSFGQALSNTEAFF. CDR3 DNA sequence: TGTGCCAGCAGTTTTGGACAGGCGTTATCGAACACTGAAGCTTTCTTT.

The chain couples TRBV30 to TRBJ1-3, with no clear D. Germline values: CDR1 GTSNPN, CDR2 SVGIG (reference sequence). The CDR3 runs 14 residues. V was trimmed by 3 bases and J by 2 bases, leaving 11 bases between them. As DNA, the CDR3 is TGTGCCTGGAGACCTGGGAGCACTGGAAACACCATATATTTT. Translation: CAWRPGSTGNTIYF. Variable domain in full (rest from reference TRBV30 and TRBJ1-3): SQTIHQWPATLVQPVGSPLSLECTVEGTSNPNLYWYRQAAGRGLQLLFYSVGIGQISSEVPQNLSASRPQDRQFILSSKKLLLSDSGFYLCAWRPGSTGNTIYFGEGSWLTVV.

This rearrangement joins TRBV2 to TRBJ2-7, with 8 bases fitting TRBD1. J gave up 2 bases and V 4 bases, and 7 bases lay outside the gene matches. Germline-derived CDR1 and CDR2 are SNHLY and FYNNEI. The CDR3 runs to 15 residues. The CDR3: CASSAGTGFAYEQYF. The CDR3 DNA is TGTGCCAGCAGTGCCGGGACAGGATTCGCCTACGAGCAGTACTTC.

This chain connects TRBV5-1 to TRBJ2-2; D is undetermined. The V end lost 5 bases, the J end lost 0 bases, and 11 bases lay between the germline ends. In germline, CDR1 is SGHRS, CDR2 YFSETQ. The CDR3 length is 15 residues. The CDR3 sequence is CASRSGYSNTGELFF. Here the CDR3 DNA reads TGCGCCAGCAGATCAGGATACTCGAACACCGGGGAGCTGTTTTTT.

The gene calls are TRBV27 and TRBJ1-5; possible D gene TRBD1, 6 bases. CDR3 length: 14 amino acids. Trimming removed 5 bases from V and 5 bases from J, with 13 bases in between. In germline, CDR1 is MNHEY, CDR2 SMNVEV (reference sequence). As DNA, the CDR3 is TGTGCCAGCAGTCCACAGGGTTTGTATCAGCCCCAGCATTTT. As protein: CASSPQGLYQPQHF.

CDR3 amino acids: CASSVDGNLGAFF. CDR3 nucleotides: TGTGCCAGCAGCGTAGACGGAAATCTAGGAGCTTTCTTT. The chain joins TRBV9 to TRBJ1-1; D ambiguous. The CDR3 contains 13 residues. The V gene's germline CDR1 is SGDLS and CDR2 YYNGEE. The V end lost 0 bases, the J end lost 10 bases, and 13 bases lay between the germline ends.

CDR3 coding DNA: TGTGCCAGCAGGGGGACAGGGAATGAAAAACTGTTTTTT. The encoded protein is CASRGTGNEKLFF. V usage is TRBV6-5 and J usage is TRBJ1-4; TRBD1 agrees at 9 bases. Trimming cost V 6 bases and J 5 bases; bases outside gene matches: 1. Germline loops: CDR1 MNHEY, CDR2 SVGAGI. The CDR3 has 13 amino acids.

The CDR3 DNA sequence: TGTGCCACCAGCATGGAGACGGGGTATGGCTACACCTTC. It translates to CATSMETGYGYTF. The rearrangement joins TRBV15 to TRBJ1-2; no clear D. Germline CDR1 and CDR2: LNHNV and YYDKDF (reference sequence). CDR3 length: 13 amino acids. V was shortened by 4 bases and J by 5 bases, with 11 bases between the two germline ends.

V gene TRBV29-1 combines with J gene TRBJ2-7, with D hard to call. V was clipped by 4 bases and J by 0 bases, with 10 bases between them. The CDR3 consists of 13 residues. The V gene's germline CDR1 is SQVTM and CDR2 ANQGSEA. Here the CDR3 DNA reads TGCAGCGTTGGATGGTTTAGCTCCTACGAGCAGTACTTC. Translating it yields CSVGWFSSYEQYF.

This clone came up a few times. V usage is TRBV19 and J usage is TRBJ2-3; D gene ambiguous. From germline, CDR1 is LNHDA and CDR2 SQIVND (reference sequence). Trimming took off 3 bases at V and 8 bases at J, with 9 bases between the two ends. The CDR3 extends over 12 amino acids. In nucleotides, the CDR3 is TGTGCCAGTAGTATCTGGCCCACTACGCAGTATTTT. Protein sequence: CASSIWPTTQYF.

In this sample, this clone turned up a few times. The chain employs TRBV6-2 or TRBV6-3 and TRBJ1-4, with D tentatively TRBD1 (5 bases). The CDR3 spans 14 residues. Germline CDR1 reads MNHEY; CDR2 reads SVGEGT. Trimming shortened V by 7 bases and J by 7 bases, and 16 bases separated the two germline ends. CDR3 amino acids: CASTPQGMIEKLFF. For the CDR3, the DNA is TGTGCCAGCACCCCCCAGGGTATGATTGAAAAACTGTTTTTT.

V is TRBV6-5 and J is TRBJ1-2; TRBD1 aligns across 7 bases. The CDR3 spans 13 residues. V lost 6 bases and J lost 8; bases outside the gene matches: 9. Germline V gene data show CDR1 as MNHEY and CDR2 as SVGAGI. CDR3: CASRVQGWEGYTF. In nucleotides, the CDR3 is TGTGCCAGCAGGGTACAGGGGTGGGAAGGCTACACCTTC.

The chain combines TRBV6-5 with TRBJ1-6; TRBD1 agrees at 7 bases. The germline V gene encodes CDR1 MNHEY and CDR2 SVGAGI. The trim removed 2 bases at V and 6 bases at J, leaving 4 bases unmatched. The CDR3 extends over 15 amino acids. CDR3 residues: CASSYPAGGNSPLHF. CDR3 sequence (DNA): TGTGCCAGCAGTTACCCGGCAGGGGGTAATTCACCCCTCCACTTT.

The chain couples TRBV19 to TRBJ2-3, with D possibly matching TRBD1 (7 bases). V was pared by 8 bases and J by 5 bases, with 20 bases between. This CDR3 contains 15 residues. Germline V gene data show CDR1 as LNHDA and CDR2 as SQIVND (reference sequence). CDR3 coding DNA: TGTGCCAGTCGGCCCACGGCAGGGGGGAGAGATACGCAGTATTTT. The encoded protein is CASRPTAGGRDTQYF.

The rearrangement links TRBV6-4 to TRBJ2-5; D may be TRBD1 (5 bases). The V gene lost 2 bases and the J gene lost 5 bases, with 18 bases spanning the gap. From germline, CDR1 is MRHNA and CDR2 SNTAGT. CDR3 length equals 16 residues. Written as DNA, the CDR3 is TGTGCCAGCAGTGACCTTCGGCAGGGTTTGGGGGAGACCCAGTACTTC. Protein sequence: CASSDLRQGLGETQYF.

This clone was observed a single time. The chain links TRBV7-6 to TRBJ2-1, with a possible D match to TRBD1 (7 bases). The CDR3 length is 17 residues. V was clipped by 0 bases and J by 8 bases, with 20 bases between them. Germline V gives CDR1 SGHVS, CDR2 FNYEAQ. In nucleotides, the CDR3 is TGTGCCAGCAGCTTAGCCGCGGGGAACAGGGGCCCGCATGAGCAGTTCTTC. Amino acids: CASSLAAGNRGPHEQFF.